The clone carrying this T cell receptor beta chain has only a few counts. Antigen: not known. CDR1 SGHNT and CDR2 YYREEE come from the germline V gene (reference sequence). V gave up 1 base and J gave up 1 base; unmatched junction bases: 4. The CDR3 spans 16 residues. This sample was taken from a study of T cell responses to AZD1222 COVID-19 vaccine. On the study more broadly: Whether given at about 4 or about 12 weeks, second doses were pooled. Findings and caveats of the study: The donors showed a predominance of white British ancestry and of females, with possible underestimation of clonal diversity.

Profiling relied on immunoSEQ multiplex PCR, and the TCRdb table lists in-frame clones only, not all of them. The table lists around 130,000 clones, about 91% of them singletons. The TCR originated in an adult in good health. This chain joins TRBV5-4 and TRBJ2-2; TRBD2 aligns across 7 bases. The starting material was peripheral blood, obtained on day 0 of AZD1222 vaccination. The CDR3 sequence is CASSLLTGGNTGELFF. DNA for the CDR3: TGTGCCAGCAGCTTGTTAACGGGAGGGAACACCGGGGAGCTGTTTTTT.